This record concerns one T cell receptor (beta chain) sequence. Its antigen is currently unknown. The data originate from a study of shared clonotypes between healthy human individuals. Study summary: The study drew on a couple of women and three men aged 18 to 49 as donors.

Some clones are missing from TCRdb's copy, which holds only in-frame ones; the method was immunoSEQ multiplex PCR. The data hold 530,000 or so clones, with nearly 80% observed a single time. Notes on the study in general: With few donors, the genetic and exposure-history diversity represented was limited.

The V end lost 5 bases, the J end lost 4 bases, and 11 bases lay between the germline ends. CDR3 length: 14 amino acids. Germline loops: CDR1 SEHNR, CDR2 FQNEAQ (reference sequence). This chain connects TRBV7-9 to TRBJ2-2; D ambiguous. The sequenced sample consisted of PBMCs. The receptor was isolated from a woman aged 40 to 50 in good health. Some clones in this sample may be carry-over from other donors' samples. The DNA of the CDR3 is TGTGCCAGCAGCCCATGGGGATCCACCGGGGAGCTGTTTTTT. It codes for CASSPWGSTGELFF.